The T cell receptor beta chain under discussion was sequenced for a study of blood T cell repertoires in COVID-19. The overall study: Material from acute and convalescent COVID-19 was sourced from the United States, Italy and Spain.

Original methodology: Quantification of nucleated cells was approximated via reference gene primer amplification. Sequencing used immunoSEQ multiplex PCR; TCRdb keeps in-frame clones, though not all of them. The DNA gave D and trimming, while V, J and clone size come from that table. The repertoire holds roughly 25,000 clones, about 86% seen once, with more than 6.5% in the top ten. The germline V gene encodes CDR1 SGDLS and CDR2 YYNGEE. Trimming took 0 bases from V and 6 from J, leaving 22 bases between them. CDR3 length: 17 residues. The chain uses TRBV9 and TRBJ2-7, with D possibly matching TRBD1 (6 bases). The clonotype comes from a man aged 70-80 years with acute or convalescent COVID-19. Sequencing was performed on peripheral blood. The chain's CDR3 is CASSVGPLQGRGGEQYF. Written as DNA, the CDR3 is TGTGCCAGCAGCGTAGGTCCCCTACAGGGCCGGGGCGGCGAGCAGTACTTC.